These 23 T cell receptor beta chains were sequenced from one sample in a study of tumor-infiltrating lymphocytes in primary liver carcinoma. A primer matching the constant region was used to make TCR beta cDNA from approximately 520 ng of total RNA. Each TCR beta library was derived from three nested multiplex PCR rounds that employed slightly modified ARM-PCR. Two initial PCR rounds of about 9 cycles each paired TRBV1-TRBV30 forward primers with a C-beta reverse primer. One entry per CDR3 protein results from TCRdb running MiXCR on the multiplex PCR reads. Counted here are approximately 330,000 distinct CDR3 sequences, 65% occurring once; the ten biggest clones make up about 6%. Both blood RNA, taken from unsorted whole blood, and germline DNA were extracted. The sample was peripheral blood. The source of these receptors is a man aged 40-50 years with primary liver carcinoma and hepatitis B virus infection.

The chain combines TRBV11-2 with TRBJ2-3; D gene uncertain. Germline V gene lookup returns CDR1 SGHAT and CDR2 FQNNGV. V was pared by 7 bases and J by 3 bases, with 20 bases between. This CDR3 comprises 16 residues. This CDR3 reads CASNLPSGQITDTQYF. CDR3 in DNA: TGTGCCAGCAACTTGCCCTCCGGGCAGATAACAGATACGCAGTATTTT.

Details on this clonotype: This may arise from a read error, as a much more abundant clone is one base away. The CDR3 nucleotides read TGCGCCAGCAGCCAAGCGCGGACTAGCGGGAACGAGGTAGCAGATACGCAGTATTTT. Protein product: CASSQARTSGNEVADTQYF. This rearrangement joins TRBV4-1 to TRBJ2-3; 12 bases fit TRBD2. CDR3 length: 19 amino acids. The V gene's germline CDR1 is MGHRA and CDR2 YSYEKL. After removal of 1 base from V and 4 bases from J, the junction contained 12 bases not matched to a gene.

Concerning this clonotype itself: This may come from a read error, since a much larger clone is one base off. J is TRBJ2-7 and V is TRBV6-6, with 8 bases aligning to TRBD2. Germline V lookup: CDR1 MNHNY, CDR2 SVGAGI (reference sequence). J was trimmed by 7 bases and V by 5 bases; bases with no gene match: 13. CDR3 length: 15 amino acids. The CDR3 region is CASSTSGISTTEQYF. The DNA for the CDR3 is TGTGCCAGCAGTACTAGCGGAATTTCTACGACGGAGCAGTACTTC.

This clonotype was counted at least ten times. This chain connects TRBV4-3 to TRBJ2-5; D is unresolved. Germline CDR1 and CDR2: LGHNA and YSLEER. There are 15 residues in the CDR3. Trimming pared 0 bases from V and 4 bases from J, leaving 12 bases between. The DNA for the CDR3 is TGCGCCAGCAGCCAAGATCTCGGGTTCGGAGAGACCCAGTACTTC. The encoded protein is CASSQDLGFGETQYF.

At least ten counts were recorded for this clonotype. The chain uses TRBV12-3 or TRBV12-4 and TRBJ2-7; weak D call: TRBD1 (6 bases). The CDR3 is 14 amino acids. Trimming took 6 bases from V and 0 from J, leaving 12 bases between them. The CDR3 region is CASSLDRTSYEQYF. In nucleotides, the CDR3 is TGTGCCAGCAGCCTAGACAGGACCTCCTACGAGCAGTACTTC.

This clonotype showed up many times. This chain joins TRBV12-3 or TRBV12-4 and TRBJ1-4; D is unresolved. The CDR3 sequence is 14 residues long. The V and J ends lost 6 bases and 0 bases respectively, with 8 bases between them. For the CDR3, the DNA is TGTGCCAGCAGCCTTGGAGCAACTAATGAAAAACTGTTTTTT. This translates into CASSLGATNEKLFF.

In its sample, this clonotype was seen many times. The chain is built from TRBV6-1 and TRBJ1-5; D may be TRBD1 (6 bases). The length of the CDR3 is 15 residues. Germline V lookup: CDR1 MNHNS, CDR2 SASEGT. V gave up 8 bases and J gave up 2 bases, with 16 bases separating them. The CDR3 loop reads CASQGRMGGNQPQHF. DNA of the CDR3: TGTGCCAGCCAGGGGAGAATGGGCGGCAATCAGCCCCAGCATTTT.

Comments on this clonotype: Since the CDR3 does not end with the conserved phenylalanine or tryptophan, this likely comes from a read error. V gene TRBV11-2 combines with J gene TRBJ2-1, with 11 bases identical to TRBD2. The CDR3 covers 18 residues. The germline gives CDR1 SGHAT, CDR2 FQNNGV. CDR3 residues: CVSSDLSGRAFPYNEQFL. DNA of the CDR3: TGTGTCAGCAGCGATCTTAGCGGGAGGGCCTTCCCCTACAATGAGCAGTTCCTC.

As to this clonotype: One end of the junction varies from germline; a read error may be responsible. The V gene is TRBV11-3, the J gene TRBJ1-1; no firm D call. Per the germline V gene, CDR1 is SGHNT and CDR2 is YENEEA. This CDR3 has 14 residues. CDR3 in DNA: TGTGCCAGCAGCTTAGATTCGTCCGGGGTTGAGGTTTTATTT. Translation gives CASSLDSSGVEVLF.

There are many counts of this clonotype. The chain combines TRBV5-6 with TRBJ2-5, with 7 bases matching TRBD2. Germline loops: CDR1 SGHDT, CDR2 YYEEEE. V was clipped by 2 bases and J by 4 bases; unmatched bases: 2. This CDR3 comprises 13 residues. The CDR3 DNA sequence: TGTGCCAGCAGCTTCGGGAGGCCAGAGACCCAGTACTTC. Residues: CASSFGRPETQYF.

The chain is built from TRBV7-9 and TRBJ2-1; D tentatively fits TRBD1 or TRBD2 (5 bases each). This CDR3 spans 16 amino acids. Per germline, CDR1 SEHNR and CDR2 FQNEAQ (reference sequence). The V gene lost 1 base and the J gene lost 0 bases, with 10 bases spanning the gap. The CDR3 reads CASSLVGTASYNEQFF. DNA of the CDR3: TGTGCCAGCAGCTTAGTGGGGACGGCCTCCTACAATGAGCAGTTCTTC.

V and J are TRBV5-6 and TRBJ2-6; D may be TRBD1 or TRBD2 (5 bases each). This CDR3 is 16 amino acids long. Per the germline V gene, CDR1 is SGHDT and CDR2 is YYEEEE. Trimming took 4 bases from V and 0 from J, leaving 11 bases between them. For the CDR3, the DNA is TGTGCCAGCAGCCCCGGGACGTCCTCTGGGGCCAACGTCCTGACTTTC. It specifies CASSPGTSSGANVLTF.

The rearrangement uses TRBV20-1 and TRBJ2-2; 7 bases are a match to TRBD2. CDR3 length: 12 amino acids. Germline CDR1 is DFQATT and CDR2 is SNEGSKA (reference sequence). Here the CDR3 DNA reads TGCAGCGCGGGAGCATATGACGGGGAGCTGTTTTTT. This gives the protein CSAGAYDGELFF.

The chain combines TRBV12-3 or TRBV12-4 with TRBJ2-1; TRBD2 might be the D (5 bases). The CDR3 length is 12 residues. The CDR3 DNA follows: TGTACCATTTCGGGAAACTACAATGAGCAGTTCTTC. This codes for CTISGNYNEQFF.

Comment on this clonotype: A much larger clone lies a single base off, so this may be a read error. The chain couples TRBV12-3 or TRBV12-4 to TRBJ2-1; D not certain. The CDR3 runs to 15 residues. The CDR3 DNA reads TGTGCCAGCAGACCGGTCGGCGGCCCCTACAATGAGCAGATCTTC. Its translation: CASRPVGGPYNEQIF.

This chain links TRBV6-6 with TRBJ1-2, with D uncertain. This CDR3 is 15 amino acids long. V gave up 6 bases and J gave up 1 base, with 15 bases separating them. The germline gives CDR1 MNHNY, CDR2 SVGAGI (reference sequence). The CDR3 sequence: CASSLHANVNYGYTF. The CDR3 coding sequence is TGTGCCAGCAGCCTCCACGCGAACGTTAACTATGGCTACACCTTC.

This clonotype was counted between two and nine times. The genes are TRBV5-1 and TRBJ2-7; possibly TRBD1 for D (6 bases). CDR1 and CDR2 from the germline V gene are SGHRS and YFSETQ. The CDR3 contains 16 residues. Trimming cost V 0 bases and J 3 bases, with 16 bases left between them. The chain's CDR3 is CASSLADQGNIYEQYF. The CDR3 DNA reads as TGCGCCAGCAGCTTGGCCGATCAGGGGAATATCTACGAGCAGTACTTC.

The rearrangement links TRBV13 to TRBJ2-2; 14 nucleotides match TRBD2. V dropped 1 base and J dropped 7; count of bases not matched to a gene: 8. The V gene's germline CDR1 is PRHDT and CDR2 FYEKMQ (reference sequence). CDR3 length: 18 amino acids. This CDR3 reads CASSLVGTSGSRIGELFF. Here the CDR3 DNA reads TGTGCCAGCAGCTTAGTAGGGACTAGCGGGAGTCGGATCGGGGAGCTGTTTTTT.

To note about this clonotype: This may stem from a read error, because a much larger clone lies one nucleotide away. This chain connects TRBV6-6 to TRBJ1-2, with 8 bases lining up with TRBD1. This CDR3 comprises 13 residues. In germline, CDR1 is MNHNY, CDR2 SVGAGI (reference sequence). CDR3 region: CASSFDRGYDYTF. CDR3 DNA: TGTGCCAGCAGTTTTGACAGGGGCTATGACTACACCTTC.

Details on this clonotype: The junction departs from the called germline gene at one end, perhaps through a read error. V and J are TRBV6-6 and TRBJ1-5, with D uncertain. Looked up from germline, CDR1 is MNHNY and CDR2 is SVGAGI (reference sequence). CDR3 length: 12 amino acids. DNA of the CDR3: TGTGCCAGCATCCAAGGTAATCAGCCCCAGCATTTC. Encoded protein: CASIQGNQPQHF.

Note on this clonotype: A much more abundant neighbour one base away suggests this may be a read error. The gene calls are TRBV6-6 and TRBJ1-1, with TRBD1 as a possible D gene (5 bases). The V gene's germline CDR1 is MNHNY and CDR2 SVGAGI (reference sequence). The CDR3 length is 15 residues. The CDR3 loop reads CATSYSPGMNTEAFF. CDR3 sequence (DNA): TGTGCCACCAGTTACAGTCCAGGGATGAACACTGAAGCTTTCTTT.

About this clonotype: The missing conserved phenylalanine or tryptophan at the end of this CDR3 makes a read error likely. CDR3 region: CASRAGNLYEQYL. DNA for the CDR3: TGTGCCAGCAGGGCCGGGAATTTGTACGAGCAGTACTTA. This chain uses TRBV11-2 with TRBJ2-7, with D possibly being TRBD2 (5 bases). This CDR3 is built from 13 residues. Trimming cost V 6 bases and J 4 bases, with 13 bases left between them. Germline V gene lookup returns CDR1 SGHAT and CDR2 FQNNGV.

Of note for this clonotype: At one end the junction does not follow the germline gene, possibly because of a read error. The chain joins TRBV12-3 or TRBV12-4 to TRBJ1-5, with 7 nucleotides matching TRBD1. CDR3 length: 13 amino acids. The CDR3 DNA reads as TGTGCCAGCTCGACAGGGCACAATCAGCCCCAACATTTT. Encoded protein: CASSTGHNQPQHF.